The source of this T cell receptor (beta chain) is a study of graft-versus-host responses after intestinal transplantation. Study-wide results and caveats: GvH clones were identified in recipient marrow, with some first appearing in ileum or blood. High graft-versus-host to host-versus-graft clonal ratios were found in allografts of patients who had graft-donor T cell macrochimerism.

This clone came up a few times. The length of the CDR3 is 16 residues. J gave up 4 bases and V 8 bases, and 12 bases lay outside the gene matches. Germline V gives CDR1 LNHDA, CDR2 SQIVND (reference sequence). Assay used: immunoSEQ multiplex PCR; TCRdb lists only in-frame clones, some missing. The table includes 10,000 or so clones, less than 35% detected once. This sequence joins TRBV19 and TRBJ2-7; 12 positions agree with TRBD2. This sequence originates from a human patient who received an intestinal transplant. Sequenced here: alloreactive CD4+ T cells from a mixed lymphocyte reaction culture, sampled before intestinal transplant. The subset is: CFSE-low proliferating T cells sorted from roughly 6-day pre-transplant mixed lymphocyte reaction (GvH or HvG direction). CDR3 protein: CASSLTGLAGMYEQYF. Here the CDR3 DNA reads TGTGCCAGTTCGTTGACAGGACTAGCGGGAATGTACGAGCAGTACTTC.